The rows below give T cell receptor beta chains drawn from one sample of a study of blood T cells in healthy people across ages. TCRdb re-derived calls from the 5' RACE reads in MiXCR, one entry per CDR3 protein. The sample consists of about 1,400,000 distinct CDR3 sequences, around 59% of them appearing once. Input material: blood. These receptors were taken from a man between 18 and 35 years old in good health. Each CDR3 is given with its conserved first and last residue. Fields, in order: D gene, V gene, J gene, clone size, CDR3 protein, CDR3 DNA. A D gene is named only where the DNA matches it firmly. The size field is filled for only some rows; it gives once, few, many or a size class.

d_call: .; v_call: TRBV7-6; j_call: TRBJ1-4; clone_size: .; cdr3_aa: CASSLGGQNNEKLFF; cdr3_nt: TGTGCCAGCAGCTTAGGAGGACAGAATAATGAAAAACTGTTTTTT
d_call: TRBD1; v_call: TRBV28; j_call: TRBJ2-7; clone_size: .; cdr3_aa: CASSKSGTEAYEQYF; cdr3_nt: TGTGCCAGCAGCAAATCCGGGACAGAAGCCTACGAGCAGTACTTC
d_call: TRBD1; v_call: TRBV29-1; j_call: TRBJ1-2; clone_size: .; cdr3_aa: CSADRVDYGYTF; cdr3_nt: TGCAGCGCGGACAGGGTTGACTATGGCTACACCTTC
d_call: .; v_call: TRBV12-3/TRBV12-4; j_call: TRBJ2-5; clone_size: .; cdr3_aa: CASSQGSRGGLFPQETQYF; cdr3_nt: TGTGCCAGCAGTCAGGGGTCAAGGGGGGGCCTCTTTCCCCAAGAGACCCAGTACTTC
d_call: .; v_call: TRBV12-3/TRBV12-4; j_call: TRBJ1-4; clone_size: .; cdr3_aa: CASSLYSGENGKLFF; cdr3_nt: TGTGCCAGCAGTTTATATTCAGGGGAAAATGGAAAACTGTTTTTT
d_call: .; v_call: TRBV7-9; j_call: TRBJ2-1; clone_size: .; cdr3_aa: CASSSLGGTYNEQFF; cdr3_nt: TGTGCCAGCAGCTCCCTGGGAGGAACCTACAATGAGCAGTTCTTC
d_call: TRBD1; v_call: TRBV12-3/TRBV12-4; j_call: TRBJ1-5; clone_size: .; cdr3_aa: CASGGTGGGQPQHF; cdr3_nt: TGTGCCAGCGGGGGGACAGGGGGTGGCCAGCCCCAGCATTTT
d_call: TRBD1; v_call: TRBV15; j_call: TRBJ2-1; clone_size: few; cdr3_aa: CATSRDRQGVSYNEQFF; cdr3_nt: TGTGCCACCAGCAGAGATCGACAGGGGGTCTCCTACAATGAGCAGTTCTTC
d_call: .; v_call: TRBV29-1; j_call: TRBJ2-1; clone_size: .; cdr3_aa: CSVVPGRREQFF; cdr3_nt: TGCAGCGTAGTCCCGGGACGCCGGGAGCAGTTCTTC
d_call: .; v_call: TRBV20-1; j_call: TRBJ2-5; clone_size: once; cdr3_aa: CSAQDGKETQYF; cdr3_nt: TGCAGTGCGCAGGACGGGAAGGAGACCCAGTACTTC
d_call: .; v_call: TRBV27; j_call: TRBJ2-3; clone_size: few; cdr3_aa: CASSLTFDGSTDTQYF; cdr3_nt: TGTGCCAGCAGTTTAACCTTTGACGGTTCCACAGATACGCAGTATTTT
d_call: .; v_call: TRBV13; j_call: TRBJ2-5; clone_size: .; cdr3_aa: CASSLASRKSQETQYF; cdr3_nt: TGTGCCAGCAGCTTAGCAAGCCGGAAAAGCCAAGAGACCCAGTACTTC
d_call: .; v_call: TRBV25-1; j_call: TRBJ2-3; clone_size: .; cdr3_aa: CASSEWELDTVPDTQYF; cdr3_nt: TGTGCCAGCAGTGAATGGGAACTAGATACTGTCCCAGATACGCAGTATTTT
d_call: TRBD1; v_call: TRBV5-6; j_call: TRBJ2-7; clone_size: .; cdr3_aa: CASSAVGQGAIIFDEQYF; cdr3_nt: TGTGCCAGCAGCGCGGTAGGGCAGGGGGCTATAATATTCGACGAGCAGTACTTC
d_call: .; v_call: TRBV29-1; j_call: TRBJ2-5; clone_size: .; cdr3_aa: CSVEVGNRQETQYF; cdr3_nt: TGCAGCGTTGAAGTCGGAAACAGACAAGAGACCCAGTACTTC
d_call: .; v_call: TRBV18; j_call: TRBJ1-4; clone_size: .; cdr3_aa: CASSPVGANEKLFF; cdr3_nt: TGTGCCAGCTCACCGGTCGGGGCTAATGAAAAACTGTTTTTT
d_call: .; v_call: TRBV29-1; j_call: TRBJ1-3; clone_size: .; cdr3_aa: CSVAPGSGNTIYF; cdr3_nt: TGCAGCGTTGCCCCAGGCTCTGGAAACACCATATATTTT
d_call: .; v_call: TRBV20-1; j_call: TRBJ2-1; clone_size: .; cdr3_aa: CSASVVGGSYNEQFF; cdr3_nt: TGCAGTGCTAGCGTCGTTGGGGGGTCTTACAATGAGCAGTTCTTC
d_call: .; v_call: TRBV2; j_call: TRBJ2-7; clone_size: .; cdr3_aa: CASTRIAYEQYF; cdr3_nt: TGTGCCAGCACGCGTATCGCGTACGAGCAGTACTTC
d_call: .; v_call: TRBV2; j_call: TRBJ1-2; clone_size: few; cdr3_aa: CASSDKGDGYYGYTF; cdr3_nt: TGTGCCAGCAGTGATAAAGGGGACGGATACTATGGCTACACCTTC